The 5 T cell receptor beta chains reported below all come from one sample, sequenced in a study of shared clonotypes between healthy human individuals. Produced via immunoSEQ multiplex PCR; TCRdb's table is partial and in-frame only. The top ten clones hold about 1.5% of a sample with about 1 million clones, under 80% of them seen once. The sample consisted of memory CD4+ T cells sorted from blood. Subset in this sample: CD45RA-negative fraction. Every receptor here comes from a young man in good health.

The rearrangement uses TRBV6-6 and TRBJ1-5; 10 nucleotides match TRBD1. In germline, CDR1 is MNHNY, CDR2 SVGAGI (reference sequence). The CDR3 totals 14 residues. V lost 6 bases to trimming and J lost 3 bases; unmatched junction nucleotides: 2. The CDR3 loop is CASRGQGVNQPQHF. The CDR3 coding sequence is TGTGCCAGCAGAGGACAGGGGGTCAATCAGCCCCAGCATTTT.

This clone was picked up many times. The rearrangement links TRBV19 to TRBJ2-3, with D hard to call. This CDR3 is 14 amino acids long. Germline V gene data show CDR1 as LNHDA and CDR2 as SQIVND (reference sequence). V lost 7 bases to trimming and J lost 0 bases, with 11 bases between them. The CDR3 reads CASTDPASTDTQYF. CDR3 bases: TGTGCCAGTACTGACCCAGCTAGCACAGATACGCAGTATTTT.

The J gene is TRBJ2-3, the V gene TRBV5-1, with 12 bases lining up with TRBD2. Germline V gene sequence: CDR1 SGHRS, CDR2 YFSETQ. Unmatched junction bases numbered 10, after V lost 3 bases and J lost 2 bases. CDR3 length equals 18 residues. The CDR3 DNA reads TGCGCCAGCAGCTCCCTAGCGGGAGGGCCGAGTTCCACAGATACGCAGTATTTT. Translating gives CASSSLAGGPSSTDTQYF.

This clone has just a few counts. The chain links TRBV5-5 to TRBJ1-5; tentative D call: TRBD1 (6 bases). The CDR3 covers 15 residues. The germline V gene has CDR1 SGHKS and CDR2 YYEKEE (reference sequence). The ends were cut back, 6 bases at V and 1 base at J, with 14 bases in the middle. As DNA, the CDR3 is TGTGCCAGCACCCCAGGGGATGGGAGCAATCAGCCCCAGCATTTT. Amino acids: CASTPGDGSNQPQHF.

The chain joins TRBV11-2 to TRBJ2-3; no clear D gene. The V end was cut by 4 bases, the J end by 2 bases, with 7 bases between. Germline V gene sequence: CDR1 SGHAT, CDR2 FQNNGV. This CDR3 comprises 13 residues. The CDR3 nucleotides read TGTGCCAGCAGCTACCTCTTCACAGATACGCAGTATTTT. This gives the protein CASSYLFTDTQYF.